The present entry profiles one TCR beta chain with its context. The data were taken from a study of blood T cell repertoires in COVID-19. Looking at the study overall: PBMCs, B-cell-depleted T cells, or T cells were the source of the cDNA or gDNA that made up the material.

The CDR3 extends over 13 amino acids. V gave up 6 bases and J gave up 5 bases, with 12 bases separating them. Germline V CDR1 and CDR2: SNHLY, FYNNEI. Original methodology: Amplification from reference gene primers served as the basis for estimated nucleated cell counts. Clones were read by immunoSEQ multiplex PCR, and TCRdb kept only the in-frame ones, dropping some. That table is the source of V, J and clone size, and D and trimming were worked out from the DNA. Of tens of thousands of clones listed, 80% to 90% are singletons. Grouping used clinical history reported by participants in a survey and questionnaire.

The rearrangement links TRBV2 to TRBJ2-3; weak D call: TRBD2 (5 bases). The clonotype originates from a woman aged 40 to 55 with acute COVID-19. Sequences were obtained from PBMCs or T cells enriched from blood (not recorded which). DNA of the CDR3: TGTGCCAGCAGCACCCCCAGCGGAGATACGCAGTATTTT. Translation gives CASSTPSGDTQYF.